This T cell receptor (beta chain) emerged from a study of monozygotic twins with inflammatory bowel disease. To note about this clonotype: Its antigen is not identified.

Study-wide findings and caveats: Patients received differing immunosuppressive treatments, which may have added variability to their repertoires. Reduced clonotype sharing with other individuals was observed in IBD patients relative to healthy twins, especially with disease activity.

Using eight separate reactions per sample, the authors generated cDNA. TCRdb reprocessed the 5' RACE reads and keeps a single row for each CDR3 protein, giving no DNA. The sample totals tens of thousands of distinct CDR3 sequences. Each donor had roughly 2.3 ml of blood drawn. Material for sequencing was blood. This TCR derives from a human donor with ulcerative colitis or Crohn's disease, or a healthy co-twin of an affected twin (not recorded which).

CDR3 region: CASSMLGGYGYTF. V usage is TRBV19 and J usage is TRBJ1-2; absent DNA, TCRdb's TRBD1 call cannot be checked. The CDR3 extends over 13 amino acids. CDR1 is LNHDA, CDR2 SQIVND, per germline (reference sequence).